The sequence of this T cell receptor (beta chain) was determined in a study of blood T cell repertoires in COVID-19. The wider study: Italy, Spain and the United States were the sources of the convalescent and acute COVID-19 samples. From T cells, B-cell-depleted T cells, or PBMCs came the material, which was cDNA or gDNA.

The junction had 10 bases not matched to a gene; V was cut back by 5 bases and J by 2 bases. The V gene's germline CDR1 is SGHTA and CDR2 FQGNSA. The CDR3 runs 17 residues. One Seattle source followed patients from active infection through their disease course. As originally analysed: Researchers report that nucleated cell counts were estimated from reference gene primer amplification. Libraries were prepared by immunoSEQ multiplex PCR; TCRdb keeps only in-frame clonotypes and omits some of them. V and J calls plus clone size are reproduced from that table; the DNA served to infer D and trimming. The sample contains hundreds of thousands of clones, about 91% of which appear only once.

This chain connects TRBV7-2 to TRBJ1-5; 9 bases match TRBD1. The specimen sequenced was peripheral blood. The TCR was taken from a woman aged 25 to 39 with COVID-19, enrolled during active disease. The CDR3 DNA follows: TGTGCCAGCAGCCCGGGGACAGGGTGGGGGGGCAATCAGCCCCAGCATTTT. Translated: CASSPGTGWGGNQPQHF.